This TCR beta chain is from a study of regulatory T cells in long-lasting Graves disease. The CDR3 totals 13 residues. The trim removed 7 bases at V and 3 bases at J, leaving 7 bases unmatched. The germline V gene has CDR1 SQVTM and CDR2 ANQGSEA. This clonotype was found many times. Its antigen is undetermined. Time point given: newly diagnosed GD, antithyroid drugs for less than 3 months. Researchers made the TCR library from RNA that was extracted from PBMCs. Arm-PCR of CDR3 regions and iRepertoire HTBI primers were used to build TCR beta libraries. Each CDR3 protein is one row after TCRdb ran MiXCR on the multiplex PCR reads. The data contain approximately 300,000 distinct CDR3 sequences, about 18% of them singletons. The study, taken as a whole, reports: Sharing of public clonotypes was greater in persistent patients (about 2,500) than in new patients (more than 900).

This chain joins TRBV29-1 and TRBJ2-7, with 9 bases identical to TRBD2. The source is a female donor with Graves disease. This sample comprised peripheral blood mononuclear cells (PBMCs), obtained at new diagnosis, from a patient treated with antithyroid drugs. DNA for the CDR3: TGCAGCGCCGCGGGACTAGCAGGCTACGAGCAGTACTTC. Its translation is CSAAGLAGYEQYF.